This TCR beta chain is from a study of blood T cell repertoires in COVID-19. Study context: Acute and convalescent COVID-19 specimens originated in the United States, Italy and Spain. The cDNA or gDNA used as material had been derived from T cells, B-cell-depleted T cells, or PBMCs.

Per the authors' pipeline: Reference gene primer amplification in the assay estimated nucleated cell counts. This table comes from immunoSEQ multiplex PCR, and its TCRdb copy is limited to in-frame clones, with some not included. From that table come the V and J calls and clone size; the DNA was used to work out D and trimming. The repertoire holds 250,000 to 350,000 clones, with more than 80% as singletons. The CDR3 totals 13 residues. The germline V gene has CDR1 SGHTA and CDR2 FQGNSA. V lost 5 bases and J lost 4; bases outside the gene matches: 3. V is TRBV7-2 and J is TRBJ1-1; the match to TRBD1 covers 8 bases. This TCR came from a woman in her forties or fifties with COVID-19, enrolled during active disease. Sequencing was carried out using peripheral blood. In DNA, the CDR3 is TGTGCCAGCAGCACAACAGGGGGCACTGAAGCTTTCTTT. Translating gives CASSTTGGTEAFF.